The subject of this entry is one TCR beta chain. Antigen: not known. J was trimmed by 5 bases and V by 5 bases; bases with no gene match: 5. The CDR3 is 12 residues long. Germline CDR1 reads DFQATT; CDR2 reads SNEGSKA (reference sequence). Researchers took RNA transcripts and amplified the TCR beta CDR3 regions from them. HTBI primers were employed in a first-round RT-PCR of the TCR CDR3. TCRdb analysed the multiplex PCR reads with MiXCR anew, one entry per CDR3 protein. Here the sample spans some 510,000 distinct CDR3 sequences, more than 45% being singletons. The data are from a study of T cells in Graves' hyperthyroidism and ophthalmopathy. The study, taken as a whole, reports: Before onset, by a median of around 6.1 months, the model predicted ophthalmopathy. Ophthalmopathy was told apart from stable hyperthyroidism by a 13 V-J model.

The genes are TRBV20-1 and TRBJ2-5; TRBD2 agrees at 7 bases. Sequences were obtained from peripheral blood or thyroid tissue (not recorded which). The sequence derives from a woman aged 18-29 years with Graves' hyperthyroidism. CDR3 nucleotides: TGCAGTGCTGAGCGGGACGTCGAGACCCAGTACTTC. Translating it yields CSAERDVETQYF.